The source of this T cell receptor (beta chain) is a study of neoadjuvant anti-PD-1 for oral cavity cancer. About the research overall: Patients without progression received a fourth nivolumab dose around day 43, then surgical resection on days 50-56.

Indicated time point: after neoadjuvant nivolumab, at surgical resection. The CDR3 length is 13 residues. V was pared by 0 bases and J by 8 bases, with 10 bases between. Germline CDR1 is LNHNV and CDR2 is YYDKDF (reference sequence). The table came from immunoSEQ multiplex PCR; TCRdb's copy has only in-frame clones and leaves some out. The top ten clones hold around 4.8% of a sample with approximately 43,000 clones, approximately 80% of them seen once. The chain couples TRBV15 to TRBJ1-2; D gene unclear. The material sequenced was PBMCs, taken after nivolumab (anti-PD-1) treatment. This clonotype was sampled from a person between 40 and 85 years old with oral cavity squamous cell carcinoma. The CDR3 region has the DNA TGTGCCACCAGCAGAGATCGAAGCTGGGGCTACACCTTC. Amino acid sequence: CATSRDRSWGYTF.